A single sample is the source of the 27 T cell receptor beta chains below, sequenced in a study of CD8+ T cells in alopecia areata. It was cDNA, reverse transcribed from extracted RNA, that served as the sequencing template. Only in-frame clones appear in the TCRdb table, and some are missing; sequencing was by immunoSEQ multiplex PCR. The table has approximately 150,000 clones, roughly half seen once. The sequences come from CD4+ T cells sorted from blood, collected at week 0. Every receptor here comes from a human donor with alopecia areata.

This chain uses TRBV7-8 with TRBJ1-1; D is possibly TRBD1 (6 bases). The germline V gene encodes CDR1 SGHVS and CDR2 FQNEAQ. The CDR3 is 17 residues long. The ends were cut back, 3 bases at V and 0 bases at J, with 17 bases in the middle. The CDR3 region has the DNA TGTGCCAGCAGCTTGATAAGCGGACAGAGCATGAACACTGAAGCTTTCTTT. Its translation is CASSLISGQSMNTEAFF.

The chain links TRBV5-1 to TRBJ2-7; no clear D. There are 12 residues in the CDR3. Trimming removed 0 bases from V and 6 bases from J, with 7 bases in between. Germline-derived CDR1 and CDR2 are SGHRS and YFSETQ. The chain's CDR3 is CASSLATGEQYF. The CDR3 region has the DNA TGCGCCAGCAGCTTGGCCACTGGCGAGCAGTACTTC.

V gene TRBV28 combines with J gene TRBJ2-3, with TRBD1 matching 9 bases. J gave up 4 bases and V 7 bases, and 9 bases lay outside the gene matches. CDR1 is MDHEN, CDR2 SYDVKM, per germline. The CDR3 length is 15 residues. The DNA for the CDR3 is TGTGCCAGCATCTCAGGGACAGGGCGGCCAGATACGCAGTATTTT. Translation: CASISGTGRPDTQYF. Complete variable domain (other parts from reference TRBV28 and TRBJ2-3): DVKVTQSSRYLVKRTGEKVFLECVQDMDHENMFWYRQDPGLGLRLIYFSYDVKMKEKGDIPEGYSVSREKKERFSLILESASTNQTSMYLCASISGTGRPDTQYFGPGTRLTVL.

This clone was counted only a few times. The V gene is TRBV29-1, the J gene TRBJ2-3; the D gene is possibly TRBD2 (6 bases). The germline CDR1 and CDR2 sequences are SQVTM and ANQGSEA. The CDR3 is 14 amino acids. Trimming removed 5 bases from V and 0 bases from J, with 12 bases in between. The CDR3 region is CSVPERVSTDTQYF. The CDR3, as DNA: TGCAGCGTTCCGGAGCGGGTGAGCACAGATACGCAGTATTTT.

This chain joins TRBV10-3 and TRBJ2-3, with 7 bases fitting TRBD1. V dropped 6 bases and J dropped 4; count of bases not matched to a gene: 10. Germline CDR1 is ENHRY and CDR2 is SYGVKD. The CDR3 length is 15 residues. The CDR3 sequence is CAISFDRVPPDTQYF. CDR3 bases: TGTGCCATCAGCTTTGACAGGGTCCCCCCAGATACGCAGTATTTT.

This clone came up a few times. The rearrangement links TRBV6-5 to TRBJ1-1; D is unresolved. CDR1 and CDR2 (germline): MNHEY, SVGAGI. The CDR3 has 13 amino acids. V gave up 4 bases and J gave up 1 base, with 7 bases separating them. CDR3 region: CASSSGSNTEAFF. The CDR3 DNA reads TGTGCCAGCAGTTCAGGTTCGAACACTGAAGCTTTCTTT.

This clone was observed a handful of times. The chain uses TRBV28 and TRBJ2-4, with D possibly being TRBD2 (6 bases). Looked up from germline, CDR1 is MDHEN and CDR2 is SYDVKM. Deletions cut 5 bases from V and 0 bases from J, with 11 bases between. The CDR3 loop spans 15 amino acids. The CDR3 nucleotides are TGTGCCAGCAGTCTCGCGGGGTCAGCCAAAAACATTCAGTACTTC. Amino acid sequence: CASSLAGSAKNIQYF.

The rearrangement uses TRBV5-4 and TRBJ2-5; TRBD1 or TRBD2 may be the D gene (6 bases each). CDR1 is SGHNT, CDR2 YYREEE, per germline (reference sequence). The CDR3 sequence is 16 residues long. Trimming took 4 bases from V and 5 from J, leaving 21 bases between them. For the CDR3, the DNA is TGTGCCAGCAGCCCGCGGGACACTTTGGTTGGGGAGACCCAGTACTTC. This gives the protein CASSPRDTLVGETQYF.

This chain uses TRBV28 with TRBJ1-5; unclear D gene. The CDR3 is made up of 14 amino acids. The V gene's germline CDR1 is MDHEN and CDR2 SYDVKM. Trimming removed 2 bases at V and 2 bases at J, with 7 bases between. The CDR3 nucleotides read TGTGCCAGCAGTTTAGACCAGGGCAATCAGCCCCAGCATTTT. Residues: CASSLDQGNQPQHF.

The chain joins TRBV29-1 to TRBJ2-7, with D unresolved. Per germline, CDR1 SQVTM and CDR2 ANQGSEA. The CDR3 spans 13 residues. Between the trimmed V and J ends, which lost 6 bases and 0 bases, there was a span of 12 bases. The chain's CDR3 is CSVFSRSSYEQYF. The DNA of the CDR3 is TGCAGCGTCTTTAGCCGGAGCTCCTACGAGCAGTACTTC.

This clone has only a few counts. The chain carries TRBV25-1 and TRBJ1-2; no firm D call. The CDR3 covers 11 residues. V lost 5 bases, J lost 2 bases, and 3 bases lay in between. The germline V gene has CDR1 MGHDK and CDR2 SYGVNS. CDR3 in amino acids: CASSQNYGYTF. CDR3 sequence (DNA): TGTGCCAGCAGTCAAAACTATGGCTACACCTTC.

The CDR3 sequence is CASSLDRGRYEQYF. CDR3 in DNA: TGTGCCAGCAGTTTGGACAGGGGGCGCTACGAGCAGTACTTC. This rearrangement joins TRBV6-6 to TRBJ2-7; the match to TRBD1 covers 11 bases. This CDR3 is 14 amino acids long. The germline CDR1 and CDR2 sequences are MNHNY and SVGAGI (reference sequence). V shed 4 bases, J shed 3 bases, and the junction held 2 bases outside the gene matches.

CDR3: CSVEEGAAFF. In DNA, the CDR3 is TGCAGCGTTGAAGAAGGGGCGGCTTTCTTT. The V and J genes are TRBV29-1 and TRBJ1-1; possibly TRBD1 for D (5 bases). This CDR3 comprises 10 residues. Germline V CDR1 and CDR2: SQVTM, ANQGSEA. The V and J ends lost 0 bases and 11 bases respectively, with 7 bases between them.

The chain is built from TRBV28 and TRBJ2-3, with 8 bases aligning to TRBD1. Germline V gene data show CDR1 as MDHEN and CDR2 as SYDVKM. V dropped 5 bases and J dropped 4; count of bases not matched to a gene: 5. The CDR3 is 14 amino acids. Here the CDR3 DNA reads TGTGCCAGCAGTAGGACAGGGAGCGCAGATACGCAGTATTTT. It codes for CASSRTGSADTQYF.

The CDR3 nucleotides are TGTGCCTGGAGCGGGGGGATAGCTGGAAACACCATATATTTT. This gives the protein CAWSGGIAGNTIYF. V gene TRBV30 combines with J gene TRBJ1-3; D possibly corresponds to TRBD1 (5 bases). V lost 3 bases to trimming and J lost 2 bases, with 11 bases between them. Germline loops: CDR1 GTSNPN, CDR2 SVGIG (reference sequence). The CDR3 is 14 amino acids.

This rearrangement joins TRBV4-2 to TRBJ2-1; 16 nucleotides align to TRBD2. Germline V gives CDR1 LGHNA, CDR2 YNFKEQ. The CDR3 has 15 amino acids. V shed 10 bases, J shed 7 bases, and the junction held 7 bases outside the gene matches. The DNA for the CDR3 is TGTGCCACAGGGACTAGCGGGAGGGCCGAGAATGAGCAGTTCTTC. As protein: CATGTSGRAENEQFF.

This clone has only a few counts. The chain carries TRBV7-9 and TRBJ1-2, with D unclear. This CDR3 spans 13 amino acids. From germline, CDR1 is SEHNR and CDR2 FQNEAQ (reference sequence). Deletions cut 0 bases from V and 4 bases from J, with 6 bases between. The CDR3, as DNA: TGTGCCAGCAGCTTAGCCGGCCTCTATGGCTACACCTTC. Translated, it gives CASSLAGLYGYTF.

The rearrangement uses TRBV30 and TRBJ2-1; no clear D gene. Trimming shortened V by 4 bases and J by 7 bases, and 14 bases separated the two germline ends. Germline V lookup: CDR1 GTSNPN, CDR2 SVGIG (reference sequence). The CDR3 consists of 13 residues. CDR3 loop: CAWTWAGPNEQFF. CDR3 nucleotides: TGTGCCTGGACTTGGGCCGGGCCGAATGAGCAGTTCTTC.

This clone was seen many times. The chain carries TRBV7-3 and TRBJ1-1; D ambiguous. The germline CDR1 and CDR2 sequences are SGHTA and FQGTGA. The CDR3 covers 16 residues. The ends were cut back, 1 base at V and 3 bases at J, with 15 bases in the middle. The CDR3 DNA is TGTGCCAGCAGCTTAAGACCCCTACGAAGGGACACTGAAGCTTTCTTT. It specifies CASSLRPLRRDTEAFF.

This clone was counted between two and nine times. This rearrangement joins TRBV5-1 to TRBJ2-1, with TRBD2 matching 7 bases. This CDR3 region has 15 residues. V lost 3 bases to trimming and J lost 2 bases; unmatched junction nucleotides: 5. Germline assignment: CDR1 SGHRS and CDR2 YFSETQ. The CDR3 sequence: CASSSGTNPYNEQFF. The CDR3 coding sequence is TGCGCCAGCAGCTCCGGGACTAACCCCTACAATGAGCAGTTCTTC.

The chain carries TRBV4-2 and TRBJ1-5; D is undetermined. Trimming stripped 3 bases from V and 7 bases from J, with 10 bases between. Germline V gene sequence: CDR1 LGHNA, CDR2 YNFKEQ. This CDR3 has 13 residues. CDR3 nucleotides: TGTGCCAGCAGCCAGGGCATAGAGCAGCCCCAGCATTTT. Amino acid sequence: CASSQGIEQPQHF.

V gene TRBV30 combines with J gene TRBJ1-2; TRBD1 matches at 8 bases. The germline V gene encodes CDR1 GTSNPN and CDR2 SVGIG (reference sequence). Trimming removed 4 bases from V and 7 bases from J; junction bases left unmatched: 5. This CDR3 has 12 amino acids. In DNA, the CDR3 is TGTGCCTGGACCAGGGGGCGAGTTGGCTACACCTTC. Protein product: CAWTRGRVGYTF.

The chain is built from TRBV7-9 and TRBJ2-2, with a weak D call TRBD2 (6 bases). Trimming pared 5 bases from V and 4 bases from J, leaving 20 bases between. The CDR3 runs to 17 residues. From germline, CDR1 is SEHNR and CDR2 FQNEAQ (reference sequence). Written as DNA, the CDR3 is TGTGCCAGCAGCCCGGTTCCAGCGGGTTTCTTCACCGGGGAGCTGTTTTTT. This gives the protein CASSPVPAGFFTGELFF.

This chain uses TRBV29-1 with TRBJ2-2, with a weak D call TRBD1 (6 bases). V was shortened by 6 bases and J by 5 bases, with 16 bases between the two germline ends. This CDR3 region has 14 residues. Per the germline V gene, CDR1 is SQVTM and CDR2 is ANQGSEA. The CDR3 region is CSVTGTSITGELFF. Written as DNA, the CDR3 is TGCAGCGTCACCGGGACATCCATAACCGGGGAGCTGTTTTTT.

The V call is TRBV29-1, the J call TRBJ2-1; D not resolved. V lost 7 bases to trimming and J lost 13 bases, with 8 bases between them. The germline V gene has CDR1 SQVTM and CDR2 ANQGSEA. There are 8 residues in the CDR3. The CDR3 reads CSGGDQFF. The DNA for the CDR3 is TGCAGCGGAGGAGATCAGTTCTTC.

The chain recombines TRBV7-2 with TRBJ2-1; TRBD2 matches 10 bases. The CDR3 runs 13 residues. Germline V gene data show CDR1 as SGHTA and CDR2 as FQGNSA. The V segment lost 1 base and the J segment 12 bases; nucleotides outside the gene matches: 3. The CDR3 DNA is TGTGCCAGCAGCTTAGAGCGGGAGGGCAGGCAGTTCTTC. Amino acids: CASSLEREGRQFF.

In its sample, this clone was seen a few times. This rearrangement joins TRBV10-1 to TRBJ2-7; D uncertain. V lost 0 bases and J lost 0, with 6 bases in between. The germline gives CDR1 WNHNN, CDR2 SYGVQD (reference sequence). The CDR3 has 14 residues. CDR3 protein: CASSESGNSYEQYF. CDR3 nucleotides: TGCGCCAGCAGTGAGTCGGGGAACTCCTACGAGCAGTACTTC.